The clone carrying this TCR beta chain was counted between two and nine times. It was CD45RO-negative cells, positively selected for CCR7, that made up naive CD8 cells, with terminally differentiated effector memory CD45RA+ cells excluded. TCRdb keeps only in-frame clones here, not all; method: immunoSEQ multiplex PCR. The sample has about 590,000 clones; around 95% are singletons. The record originates from a study of shared clonotypes between healthy human individuals. Deletions cut 7 bases from V and 5 bases from J, with 15 bases between. The germline V gene encodes CDR1 SEHNR and CDR2 FQNEAQ (reference sequence). The length of the CDR3 is 13 residues.

The rearrangement uses TRBV7-9 and TRBJ2-7; D may be TRBD1 (6 bases). Sequenced input: naive CD8+ T cells sorted from blood. The sequence was obtained from a woman in her thirties in good health. The CDR3 DNA follows: TGTGCCAGCAACCACGGGTGGGGGCACGAGCAGTACTTC. Amino acids: CASNHGWGHEQYF. Based on the CDR3 plus reference TRBV7-9 and TRBJ2-7, the full variable domain is DTGVSQNPRHKITKRGQNVTFRCDPISEHNRLYWYRQTLGQGPEFLTYFQNEAQLEKSRLLSDRFSAERPKGSFSTLEIQRTEQGDSAMYLCASNHGWGHEQYFGPGTRLTVT.